This T cell receptor (beta chain) emerged from a study of neurological immune-mediated disorders. The CDR3 covers 14 residues. Germline V lookup: CDR1 LNHDA, CDR2 SQIVND (reference sequence). Losses at the gene ends were 5 bases for V and 5 bases for J; bases not matched to a gene: 7. Via MiXCR, TCRdb re-called the 5' RACE reads, giving one row per CDR3 protein. Of 55,000 to 75,000 distinct CDR3 sequences listed, around 5.2% are singletons. The TCR was taken from a woman in her 30s with multiple sclerosis. The chain combines TRBV19 with TRBJ1-1, with 8 bases matching TRBD1. Material: PBMCs. The CDR3 coding sequence is TGTGCCAGTAGTTTGGACAGGGTTGGGACTGAAGCTTTCTTT. It encodes CASSLDRVGTEAFF.